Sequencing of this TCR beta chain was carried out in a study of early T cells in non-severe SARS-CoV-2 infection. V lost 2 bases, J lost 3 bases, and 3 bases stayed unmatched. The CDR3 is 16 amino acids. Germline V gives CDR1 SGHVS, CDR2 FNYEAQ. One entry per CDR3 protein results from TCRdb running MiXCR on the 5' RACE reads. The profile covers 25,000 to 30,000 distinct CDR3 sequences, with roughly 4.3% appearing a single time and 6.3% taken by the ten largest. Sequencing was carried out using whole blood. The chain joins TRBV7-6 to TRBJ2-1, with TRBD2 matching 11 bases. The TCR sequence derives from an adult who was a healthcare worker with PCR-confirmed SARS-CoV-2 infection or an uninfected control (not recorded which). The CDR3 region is CASSLSGLAGYNEQFF. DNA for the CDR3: TGTGCCAGCAGCTTATCCGGACTAGCGGGCTACAATGAGCAGTTCTTC.